Only a few counts were recorded for the clone carrying this TCR beta chain. Its cognate antigen is unknown. Unique molecular identifiers were added to individual cDNA molecules. TCRdb processed the 5' RACE reads anew with MiXCR; each CDR3 protein has one entry. This sample has under 40,000 distinct CDR3 sequences, with roughly 6% found just once. The data derive from a study of early T cells in non-severe SARS-CoV-2 infection. Across the study: Bulk RNA taken from unsorted whole blood was sequenced, leaving chains unpaired.

The germline V and J ends were trimmed by 5 bases and 7 bases, with 17 bases remaining between them. CDR1 and CDR2 from the germline V gene are SGHAT and FQNNGV. There are 15 residues in the CDR3. Whole-study findings and limits: There was a bias toward anti-spike CD8 responses in VDJdb matching, which missed private and CD4 specificities.

The sequenced sample consisted of whole blood. The rearrangement joins TRBV11-2 to TRBJ2-2; perhaps D is TRBD1 or TRBD2 (5 bases each). The clonotype comes from an adult who was a healthcare worker with PCR-confirmed SARS-CoV-2 infection or an uninfected control (not recorded which). In nucleotides, the CDR3 is TGTGCCAGCAGCGCTAGGGGTCCCGGGGACGGGGAGCTGTTTTTT. It translates to CASSARGPGDGELFF.